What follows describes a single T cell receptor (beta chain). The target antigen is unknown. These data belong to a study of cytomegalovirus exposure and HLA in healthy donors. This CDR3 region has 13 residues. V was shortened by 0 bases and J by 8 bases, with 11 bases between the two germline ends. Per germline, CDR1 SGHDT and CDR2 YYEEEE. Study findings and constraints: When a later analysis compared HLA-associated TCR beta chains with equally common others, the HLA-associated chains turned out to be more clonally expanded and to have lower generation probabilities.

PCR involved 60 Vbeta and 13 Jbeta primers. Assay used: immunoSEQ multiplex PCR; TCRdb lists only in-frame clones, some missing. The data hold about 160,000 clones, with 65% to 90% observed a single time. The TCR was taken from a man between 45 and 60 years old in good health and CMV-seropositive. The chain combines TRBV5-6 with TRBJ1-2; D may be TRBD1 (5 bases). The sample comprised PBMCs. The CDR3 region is CASSLASGGGYTF. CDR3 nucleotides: TGTGCCAGCAGCTTGGCCTCGGGGGGAGGCTACACCTTC. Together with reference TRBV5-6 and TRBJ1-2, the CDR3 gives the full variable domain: DAGVTQSPTHLIKTRGQQVTLRCSPKSGHDTVSWYQQALGQGPQFIFQYYEEEERQRGNFPDRFSGHQFPNYSSELNVNALLLGDSALYLCASSLASGGGYTFGSGTRLTVV.